A selection of T cell receptor beta chains follows, all from one sample in a study of cytomegalovirus exposure and HLA in healthy donors. Sequenced by immunoSEQ multiplex PCR; TCRdb stores in-frame clones only, minus some. Seen here are around 99,000 clones, approximately 76% observed once, and the top ten hold less than 2.5%. The sample was PBMCs. The receptors originated from a man younger than 35 in good health and CMV-seronegative. The CDR3 runs from the conserved cysteine through the conserved F or W. Each record gives: D gene, J gene, clone size, V gene, CDR3 protein, CDR3 DNA. The D gene is left open where the match is weak. Rows give clone size only sometimes, using once, few, many, or a class for an expanded clone.

>.|TRBJ2-7|.|TRBV6-5
CASSRGTYEQYF
TGTGCCAGCAGTCGGGGAACCTACGAGCAGTACTTC
>.|TRBJ2-7|few|TRBV5-1
CASSLGLPYEQYF
TGCGCCAGCAGCCTGGGACTTCCCTACGAGCAGTACTTC
>.|TRBJ2-1|.|TRBV11-3
CASSLGGPANEQFF
TGTGCCAGCAGCTTAGGGGGGCCAGCCAATGAGCAGTTCTTC
>.|TRBJ1-5|.|TRBV7-9
CASSTTGNNQPQHF
TGTGCCAGCAGTACGACAGGAAACAATCAGCCCCAGCATTTT
>.|TRBJ1-2|.|TRBV11-2
CASSLAGGGGYTF
TGTGCCAGCAGCTTAGCCGGGGGAGGTGGCTACACCTTC
>.|TRBJ2-7|.|TRBV19
CASSVTGRPSYEQYF
TGTGCCAGTAGTGTAACAGGGCGACCCTCCTACGAGCAGTACTTC
>TRBD1|TRBJ2-7|.|TRBV28
CASTLWGTASYEQYF
TGTGCCAGCACCCTCTGGGGGACAGCCTCCTACGAGCAGTACTTC
>.|TRBJ2-7|.|TRBV5-1
CASSRSTGPGGGEQYF
TGCGCCAGCAGTCGGAGCACGGGGCCCGGGGGAGGCGAGCAGTACTTC
>TRBD1|TRBJ2-5|.|TRBV6-6
CASITQDRGGETQYF
TGTGCCAGCATCACACAGGACAGGGGAGGAGAGACCCAGTACTTC
>TRBD1|TRBJ2-5|.|TRBV15
CATSRAQGAARETQYF
TGTGCCACCAGCAGAGCACAGGGGGCGGCCCGGGAGACCCAGTACTTC
>TRBD1|TRBJ1-5|.|TRBV5-6
CASSYRGPSQPQHF
TGTGCCAGCAGTTACAGGGGGCCGAGTCAGCCCCAGCATTTT
>TRBD1|TRBJ2-2|.|TRBV6-1
CASPGTANTGELFF
TGTGCCAGCCCCGGGACAGCCAACACCGGGGAGCTGTTTTTT
>.|TRBJ1-1|.|TRBV15
CATSSDFWSEAFF
TGTGCCACCAGCTCCGACTTCTGGTCTGAAGCTTTCTTT
>.|TRBJ2-3|.|TRBV20-1
CSAILTNTQYF
TGCAGTGCTATACTCACTAATACGCAGTATTTT
>.|TRBJ1-4|medium-sized|TRBV5-6
CASSLGGSEKLFF
TGTGCCAGCAGCTTGGGGGGCAGTGAAAAACTGTTTTTT
>.|TRBJ1-5|.|TRBV19
CASSTVITRQEGRVSNQPQHF
TGTGCCAGCTCTACAGTTATCACGCGCCAGGAGGGGCGGGTCAGCAATCAGCCCCAGCATTTT
>TRBD1|TRBJ1-5|.|TRBV6-5
CASSGQAELSPQHF
TGTGCCAGCAGTGGACAGGCGGAACTATCCCCCCAGCATTTT
>.|TRBJ1-5|.|TRBV19
CASSIRGGGNQPQHF
TGTGCCAGTAGTATAAGGGGAGGAGGCAATCAGCCCCAGCATTTT
>.|TRBJ2-7|.|TRBV19
CASSPAGKGDADEQYF
TGTGCCAGTAGCCCTGCCGGGAAGGGGGACGCCGACGAGCAGTACTTC
>.|TRBJ1-4|.|TRBV7-9
CASSLQGRAEKLFF
TGTGCCAGCAGCTTACAGGGCAGAGCTGAAAAACTGTTTTTT
>.|TRBJ1-5|few|TRBV4-1
CASSQGGNQPQHF
TGCGCCAGCAGCCAAGGAGGGAATCAGCCCCAGCATTTT
>TRBD2|TRBJ2-3|.|TRBV5-1
CASSGGLAGGRSTDTQYF
TGCGCCAGCAGCGGGGGACTAGCGGGGGGGAGGAGCACAGATACGCAGTATTTT
>.|TRBJ2-7|.|TRBV4-2
CASSQERAAYEQYF
TGTGCCAGCAGCCAAGAGAGGGCAGCCTACGAGCAGTACTTC
>.|TRBJ1-1|.|TRBV9
CASSGGMNTEAFF
TGTGCCAGCAGCGGGGGCATGAACACTGAAGCTTTCTTT
>.|TRBJ1-4|.|TRBV2
CASSRNSLLSKTFF
TGTGCCAGCAGTAGGAACAGTCTTTTGTCGAAGACGTTTTTT
>.|TRBJ1-2|.|TRBV11-2
CASSSFKGDTF
TGTGCCAGCAGTTCATTTAAAGGAGACACCTTC
>.|TRBJ2-1|once|TRBV6-5
CASSSSGGRPNEQFF
TGTGCCAGCAGTTCCTCAGGAGGAAGACCCAATGAGCAGTTCTTC
>TRBD1|TRBJ2-1|.|TRBV11-1
CASSSSDRTGVQFF
TGTGCCAGCAGCTCCTCGGATAGGACAGGGGTTCAGTTCTTC
>.|TRBJ1-3|.|TRBV18
CASSPVRSSGNTIYF
TGTGCCAGCTCACCCGTGAGGAGCTCTGGAAACACCATATATTTT
>TRBD2|TRBJ2-3|once|TRBV5-1
CASSPGTTRRAQYF
TGCGCCAGCAGCCCCGGGACTACCCGAAGGGCGCAGTATTTT
>.|TRBJ2-7|once|TRBV7-9
CASSLGGGIAYEQYF
TGTGCCAGCAGCCTAGGGGGGGGTATAGCCTACGAGCAGTACTTC
>.|TRBJ1-6|.|TRBV9
CASREQGWGNSPLHF
TGTGCCAGCAGGGAACAGGGTTGGGGGAATTCACCCCTCCACTTT
>TRBD1|TRBJ2-7|.|TRBV7-6
CASSYHDRGLGEQYF
TGTGCCAGCTCCTACCATGACAGGGGGCTGGGGGAGCAGTACTTC
>.|TRBJ2-3|.|TRBV5-1
CASSFGGPPWDTQYF
TGCGCCAGCAGCTTCGGGGGTCCCCCTTGGGATACGCAGTATTTT
>.|TRBJ1-1|.|TRBV6-5
CASSYSRPQVGTEAFF
TGTGCCAGCAGTTACTCGAGACCCCAGGTTGGCACTGAAGCTTTCTTT
>.|TRBJ2-6|once|TRBV9
CASSVQTATFSGANVLTF
TGTGCCAGCAGCGTACAGACAGCAACATTCTCTGGGGCCAACGTCCTGACTTTC
>TRBD1|TRBJ2-2|.|TRBV19
CASSSTGTGGPGELFF
TGTGCCAGTAGTTCCACCGGGACAGGGGGTCCCGGGGAGCTGTTTTTT
>.|TRBJ1-2|.|TRBV5-4
CASSAGAGYTF
TGTGCCAGCTCGGCGGGTGCGGGCTACACCTTC
>TRBD2|TRBJ2-3|.|TRBV4-3
CASSRGLGEADTQYF
TGCGCCAGCAGCCGCGGACTAGGCGAGGCGGATACGCAGTATTTT
>.|TRBJ1-2|.|TRBV19
CASTTGRGLSYGYTF
TGTGCCAGTACCACGGGCCGGGGTCTAAGTTATGGCTACACCTTC
>TRBD1|TRBJ1-4|.|TRBV7-6
CASSEGGGQYEKLFF
TGTGCCAGCAGCGAGGGTGGGGGACAGTATGAAAAACTGTTTTTT
>.|TRBJ2-4|.|TRBV7-2
CASSLDFKNIQYF
TGTGCCAGCAGCCTGGACTTCAAAAACATTCAGTACTTC
>TRBD2|TRBJ2-5|.|TRBV4-2
CASSQRLAGGEETQYF
TGTGCCAGCAGCCAGAGACTAGCGGGGGGTGAAGAGACCCAGTACTTC
>.|TRBJ1-5|.|TRBV10-3
CAISESLGLQPQHF
TGTGCCATCAGTGAGTCTTTGGGGCTCCAGCCCCAGCATTTT
>TRBD2|TRBJ2-7|.|TRBV5-4
CASSLGLAVDEQYF
TGTGCCAGCAGCTTGGGACTAGCGGTAGACGAGCAGTACTTC
>TRBD1|TRBJ2-6|.|TRBV6-5
CASSYTGAGANVLTF
TGTGCCAGCAGTTACACAGGGGCTGGGGCCAACGTCCTGACTTTC
>TRBD1|TRBJ2-1|.|TRBV28
CASSPHRGQYNEQFF
TGTGCCAGCAGTCCGCACAGGGGGCAGTACAATGAGCAGTTCTTC
>.|TRBJ2-7|.|TRBV5-6
CASSLGPAGQYF
TGTGCCAGCAGCTTGGGACCAGCGGGGCAGTACTTC
>TRBD2|TRBJ2-1|.|TRBV9
CASSVRTGGSYNEQFF
TGTGCCAGCAGCGTTAGAACCGGGGGGTCTTACAATGAGCAGTTCTTC
>.|TRBJ2-5|once|TRBV7-3
CASSLTPTGQETQYF
TGTGCCAGCAGCTTAACCCCGACAGGCCAAGAGACCCAGTACTTC